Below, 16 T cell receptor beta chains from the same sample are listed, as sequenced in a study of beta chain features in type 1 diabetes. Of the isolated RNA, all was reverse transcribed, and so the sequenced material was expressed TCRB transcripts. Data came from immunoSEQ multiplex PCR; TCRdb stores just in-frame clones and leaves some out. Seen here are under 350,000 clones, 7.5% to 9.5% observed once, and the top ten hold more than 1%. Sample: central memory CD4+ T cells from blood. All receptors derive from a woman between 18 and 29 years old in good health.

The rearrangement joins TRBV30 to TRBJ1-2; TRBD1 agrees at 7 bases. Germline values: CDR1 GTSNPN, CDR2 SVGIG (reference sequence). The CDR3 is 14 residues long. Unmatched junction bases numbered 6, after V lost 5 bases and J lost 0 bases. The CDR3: CAWARDRANYGYTF. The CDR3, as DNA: TGTGCCTGGGCACGGGACAGAGCTAACTATGGCTACACCTTC. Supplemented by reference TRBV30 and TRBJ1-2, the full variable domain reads SQTIHQWPATLVQPVGSPLSLECTVEGTSNPNLYWYRQAAGRGLQLLFYSVGIGQISSEVPQNLSASRPQDRQFILSSKKLLLSDSGFYLCAWARDRANYGYTFGSGTRLTVV.

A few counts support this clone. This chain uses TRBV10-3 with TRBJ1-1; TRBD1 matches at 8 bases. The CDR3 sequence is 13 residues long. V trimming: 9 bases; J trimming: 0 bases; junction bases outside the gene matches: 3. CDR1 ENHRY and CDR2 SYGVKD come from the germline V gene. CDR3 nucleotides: TGTGCCATTGACAGGGGCTTGAACACTGAAGCTTTCTTT. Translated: CAIDRGLNTEAFF.

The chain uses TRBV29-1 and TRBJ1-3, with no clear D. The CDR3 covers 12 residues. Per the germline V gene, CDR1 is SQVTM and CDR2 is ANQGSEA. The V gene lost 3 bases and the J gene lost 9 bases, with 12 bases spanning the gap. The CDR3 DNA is TGCAGCGTTGATTCCGTGGTCGGCACCATATATTTT. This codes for CSVDSVVGTIYF. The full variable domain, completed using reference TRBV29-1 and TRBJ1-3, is SAVISQKPSRDICQRGTSLTIQCQVDSQVTMMFWYRQQPGQSLTLIATANQGSEATYESGFVIDKFPISRPNLTFSTLTVSNMSPEDSSIYLCSVDSVVGTIYFGEGSWLTVV.

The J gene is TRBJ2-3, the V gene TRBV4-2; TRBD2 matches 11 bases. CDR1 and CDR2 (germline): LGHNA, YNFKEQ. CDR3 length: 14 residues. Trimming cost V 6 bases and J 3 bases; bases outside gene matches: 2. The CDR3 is CASRLAGDTDTQYF. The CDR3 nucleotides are TGTGCCAGCAGACTAGCGGGAGATACAGATACGCAGTATTTT.

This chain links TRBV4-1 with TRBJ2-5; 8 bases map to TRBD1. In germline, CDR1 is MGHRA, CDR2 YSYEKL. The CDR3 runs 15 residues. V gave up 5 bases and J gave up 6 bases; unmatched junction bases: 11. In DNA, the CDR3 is TGCGCCAGCAGCAAACCGGACAGGGTGAGCCAGACCCAGTACTTC. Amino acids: CASSKPDRVSQTQYF.

CDR3: CASSLNREDEQYF. The CDR3 bases are TGTGCCAGCAGCTTGAACCGCGAGGACGAGCAGTACTTC. V and J are TRBV5-4 and TRBJ2-7; D is uncertain. The germline V gene encodes CDR1 SGHNT and CDR2 YYREEE (reference sequence). This CDR3 region has 13 residues. The V end lost 1 base, the J end lost 5 bases, and 10 bases lay between the germline ends.

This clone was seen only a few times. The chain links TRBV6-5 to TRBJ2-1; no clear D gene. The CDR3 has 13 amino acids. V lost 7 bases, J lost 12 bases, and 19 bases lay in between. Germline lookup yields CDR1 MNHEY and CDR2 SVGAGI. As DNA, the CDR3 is TGTGCCAGCAAAGATACATCCTCCCGGCGGCAGTTCTTC. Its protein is CASKDTSSRRQFF.

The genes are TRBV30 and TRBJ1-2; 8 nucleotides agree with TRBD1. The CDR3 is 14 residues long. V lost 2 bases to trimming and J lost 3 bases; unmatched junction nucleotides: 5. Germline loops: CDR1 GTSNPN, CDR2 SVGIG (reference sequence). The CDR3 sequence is CAWSTQGADYGYTF. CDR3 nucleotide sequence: TGTGCCTGGAGTACGCAGGGGGCCGACTATGGCTACACCTTC.

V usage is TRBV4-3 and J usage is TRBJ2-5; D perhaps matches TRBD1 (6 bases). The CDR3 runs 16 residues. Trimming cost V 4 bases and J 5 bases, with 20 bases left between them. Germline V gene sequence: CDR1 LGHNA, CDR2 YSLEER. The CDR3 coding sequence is TGCGCCAGCAGCCCTCGGCAGGGGTCCCCCCGGGAGACCCAGTACTTC. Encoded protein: CASSPRQGSPRETQYF.

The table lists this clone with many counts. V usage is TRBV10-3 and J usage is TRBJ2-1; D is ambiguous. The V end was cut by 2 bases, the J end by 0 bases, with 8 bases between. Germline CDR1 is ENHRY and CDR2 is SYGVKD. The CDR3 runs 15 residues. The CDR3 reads CAISELSSSYNEQFF. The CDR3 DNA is TGTGCCATCAGTGAGCTGAGTAGCTCCTACAATGAGCAGTTCTTC.

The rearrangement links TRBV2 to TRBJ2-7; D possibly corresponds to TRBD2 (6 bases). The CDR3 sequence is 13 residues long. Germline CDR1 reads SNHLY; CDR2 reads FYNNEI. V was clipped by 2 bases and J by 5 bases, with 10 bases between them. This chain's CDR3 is CASSEIAVNEQYF. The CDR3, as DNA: TGTGCCAGCAGTGAAATAGCGGTAAACGAGCAGTACTTC.

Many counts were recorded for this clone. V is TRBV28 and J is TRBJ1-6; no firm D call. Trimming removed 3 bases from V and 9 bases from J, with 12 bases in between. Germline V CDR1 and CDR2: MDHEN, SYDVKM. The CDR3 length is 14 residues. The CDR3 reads CASSLWQAGSPLHF. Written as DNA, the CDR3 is TGTGCCAGCAGTTTGTGGCAGGCGGGTTCACCCCTCCACTTT.

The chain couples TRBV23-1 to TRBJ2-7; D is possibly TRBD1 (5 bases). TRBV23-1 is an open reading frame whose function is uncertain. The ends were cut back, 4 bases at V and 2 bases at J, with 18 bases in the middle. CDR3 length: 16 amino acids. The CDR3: CASSRERTDRTYEQYV. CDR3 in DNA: TGCGCCAGCAGTCGAGAAAGAACAGACAGAACCTACGAGCAGTACGTC.

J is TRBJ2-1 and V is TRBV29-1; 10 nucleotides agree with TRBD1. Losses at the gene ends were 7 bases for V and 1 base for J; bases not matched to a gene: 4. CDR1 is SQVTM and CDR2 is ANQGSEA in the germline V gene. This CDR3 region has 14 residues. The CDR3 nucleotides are TGCAGCGCCCGGGACAGGGGATCCTACAATGAGCAGTTCTTC. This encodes CSARDRGSYNEQFF.

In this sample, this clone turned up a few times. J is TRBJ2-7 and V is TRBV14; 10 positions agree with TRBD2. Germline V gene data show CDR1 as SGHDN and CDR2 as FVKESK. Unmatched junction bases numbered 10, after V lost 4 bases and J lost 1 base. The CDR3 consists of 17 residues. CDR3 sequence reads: CASSRASGTSVSYEQYF. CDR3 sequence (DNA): TGTGCCAGCAGCCGAGCATCCGGGACTAGCGTATCCTACGAGCAGTACTTC. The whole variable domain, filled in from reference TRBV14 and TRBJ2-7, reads EAGVTQFPSHSVIEKGQTVTLRCDPISGHDNLYWYRRVMGKEIKFLLHFVKESKQDESGMPNNRFLAERTGGTYSTLKVQPAELEDSGVYFCASSRASGTSVSYEQYFGPGTRLTVT.

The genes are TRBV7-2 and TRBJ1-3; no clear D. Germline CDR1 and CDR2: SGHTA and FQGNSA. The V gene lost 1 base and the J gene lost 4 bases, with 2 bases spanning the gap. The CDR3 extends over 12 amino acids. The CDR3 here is CASSLGGNTIYF. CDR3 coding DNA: TGTGCCAGCAGCTTAGGAGGAAACACCATATATTTT.